Listed below are T cell receptor beta chains from one sample, sequenced in a study of blood T cell repertoires in COVID-19. Sequencing used immunoSEQ multiplex PCR; TCRdb keeps in-frame clones, though not all of them. Seen here are about 280,000 clones, 75% to 90% observed once, and the top ten hold 2% to 3%. Sequenced sample: PBMCs or T cells enriched from blood (not recorded which). The receptor set was obtained from a woman aged 45-60 years who had recovered from COVID-19. CDR3s include the opening cysteine and the closing phenylalanine or tryptophan. The D gene is left open where the match is weak. Clone sizes are given selectively: once, few, many, or a class where the clone is expanded.

V gene,J gene,clone size,D gene,CDR3 DNA,CDR3 protein
TRBV7-9,TRBJ1-1,-,TRBD1,TGTGCCAGCAGCGCTCCCGGGACAGGGTTCGGGACTGAAGCTTTCTTT,CASSAPGTGFGTEAFF
TRBV19,TRBJ1-5,few,-,TGTGCCAGTAGTGAGGGACACCCACGGAGACAGCCCCAGCATTTT,CASSEGHPRRQPQHF
TRBV27,TRBJ2-7,-,-,TGTGCCAGCAGTAAGAGACAGGCCTTCTCCTACGAGCAGTACTTC,CASSKRQAFSYEQYF
TRBV5-1,TRBJ2-7,-,-,TGCGCCAGCAGCTTGGCTTCCGACGGTAGGCGACTCTACGAGCAGTACTTC,CASSLASDGRRLYEQYF
TRBV28,TRBJ2-2,-,TRBD1,TGTGCCAGCAGTACGACAGGGATCACCGGGGAGCTGTTTTTT,CASSTTGITGELFF
TRBV4-3,TRBJ2-7,-,TRBD2,TGCGCCAGCAGCCAAGGCGTAGCGGGAGAGGTCTACGAGCAGTACTTC,CASSQGVAGEVYEQYF
TRBV28,TRBJ2-3,-,-,TGTGCCAGCAGTGCGGCAGGGGTGAGGTCAGATACGCAGTATTTT,CASSAAGVRSDTQYF
TRBV6-1,TRBJ2-7,once,TRBD1,TGTGCCAGCAGTGAATGGACAGGGGGCTACGAGCAGTACTTC,CASSEWTGGYEQYF
TRBV19,TRBJ1-1,-,-,TGTGCCAGTAGTTCCCCCGGACAGACAAACACTGAAGCTTTCTTT,CASSSPGQTNTEAFF
TRBV6-1,TRBJ1-5,-,-,TGTGCCAGCAGTGAAGTTCAGGTTAGCAATCAGCCCCAGCATTTT,CASSEVQVSNQPQHF
TRBV30,TRBJ2-2,-,-,TGTGCCTGGAGTGTACTTCAGGGTCGCGAGCTGTTTTTT,CAWSVLQGRELFF
TRBV24-1,TRBJ2-1,-,-,TGTGCCACCAGTGATTTTGGAGGGGGCATAGATGAGCAGTTCTTC,CATSDFGGGIDEQFF
TRBV3-1/TRBV3-2,TRBJ1-4,-,-,TGTGCCAGCAGCCGCAGGCACAGGTCCGCTAATGAAAAACTGTTTTTT,CASSRRHRSANEKLFF
TRBV7-9,TRBJ1-1,-,TRBD1,TGTGCCAGCAGCGCGGGACAGGTTGGGGGGGACACTGAAGCTTTCTTT,CASSAGQVGGDTEAFF
TRBV5-4,TRBJ1-1,-,-,TGTGCCAGCAGCCACGGGTCCTGGGAGACTGAAGCTTTCTTT,CASSHGSWETEAFF
TRBV11-2,TRBJ2-7,-,-,TGTGCCAGCAGCTTAGAGGGGCGGTCCTCCTACGAGCAGTACTTC,CASSLEGRSSYEQYF
TRBV4-2,TRBJ1-2,-,-,TGTGCCAGCAGCCAAGATCTTGAGGGCCCGGGTGGCTATGGCTACACCTTC,CASSQDLEGPGGYGYTF
TRBV15,TRBJ1-4,-,-,TGTGCCACCAGCAGAGGGAGGGGTGAAAAACTGTTTTTT,CATSRGRGEKLFF
TRBV6-5,TRBJ2-3,once,TRBD1,TGTGCCAGCAGTCGGACAGGCGCGAGCACAGATACGCAGTATTTT,CASSRTGASTDTQYF